This TCR beta chain was observed in a study of control samples from healthy donors and cancer patients. The CDR3 runs 16 residues. Germline V gene lookup returns CDR1 SGHAT and CDR2 FQNNGV. V lost 4 bases to trimming and J lost 10 bases; unmatched junction nucleotides: 11. Assay used: immunoSEQ multiplex PCR; TCRdb lists only in-frame clones, some missing. The table includes 130,000 or so clones, roughly 89% detected once. The TCR was taken from a man between 18 and 35 years old in good health. The source material was blood. The chain links TRBV11-2 to TRBJ1-6; 9 nucleotides match TRBD1. DNA for the CDR3: TGTGCCAGCAGCTCCTCTCTCGGGACAGGGATCTCACCCCTCCACTTT. It encodes CASSSSLGTGISPLHF. Combining the CDR3 with reference TRBV11-2 and TRBJ1-6 gives the whole variable domain EAGVAQSPRYKIIEKRQSVAFWCNPISGHATLYWYQQILGQGPKLLIQFQNNGVVDDSQLPKDRFSAERLKGVDSTLKIQPAKLEDSAVYLCASSSSLGTGISPLHFGNGTRLTVT.